This is a list of T cell receptor beta chains from one sample in a study of shared clonotypes between healthy human individuals. TCRdb's copy holds only in-frame clones and misses some; the assay was immunoSEQ multiplex PCR. The sample has hundreds of thousands of clones, 95% to 97% seen once. The specimen was naive CD8+ T cells sorted from blood. All receptors come from a woman in her 30s in good health. Both conserved end residues are trimmed from each CDR3.

>TRBV4-1|TRBJ2-7
ASSQERIRYEQY
>TRBV2|TRBJ2-7
ASSAWDKGTYEQY
>TRBV28|TRBJ2-2
ASSFRRITGELF
>TRBV19|TRBJ2-3
ASSANLWTGSTDTQY
>TRBV27|TRBJ2-1
ASSFRPNEQF
>TRBV5-1|TRBJ1-1
ASSLAGAQTEAF
>TRBV27|TRBJ1-5
ASRSGTGGFQPQH
>TRBV27|TRBJ2-2
ASSYAENTGELF
>TRBV28|TRBJ2-3
ASSSPKERTDTQY
>TRBV4-1|TRBJ2-7
ASSHLLAGGYEQY
>TRBV29-1|TRBJ1-2
SVEDREDGSYGYT
>TRBV29-1|TRBJ1-2
SVEFTVYGYT
>TRBV5-6|TRBJ1-2
ASSLGTGIGGYT
>TRBV4-1|TRBJ2-7
ASSPAGGDNEQY
>TRBV9|TRBJ2-7
ASSYSGDEQY
>TRBV4-1|TRBJ1-1
ASSQEARQSENTEAF
>TRBV19|TRBJ2-3
ASRPPGADTQY
>TRBV11-2|TRBJ2-2
ASSLVGGVKTGELF
>TRBV6-5|TRBJ1-5
ASTPNGGHNQPQH
>TRBV27|TRBJ1-2
ASSIDRAAGTAYGYT
>TRBV5-6|TRBJ2-5
ASSWDRGLETQY
>TRBV27|TRBJ1-2
ASSSRATLSDGYT
>TRBV27|TRBJ2-3
ASSLGGAQY
>TRBV5-6|TRBJ1-4
ASSPGQGYEKLF
>TRBV2|TRBJ1-2
ASSEDPHRAVSYGYT
>TRBV13|TRBJ2-7
ASTWGTNYEQY
>TRBV28|TRBJ2-7
ASSQLAGLTYEQY
>TRBV27|TRBJ2-7
ASSTVAGGPYEQY
>TRBV5-8|TRBJ1-3
ASSSPGNTIY
>TRBV6-5|TRBJ2-7
ASSSKTSGVPYEQY
>TRBV5-1|TRBJ2-2
ASSWKLAVNTGELF
>TRBV7-9|TRBJ2-1
ASSSHLGINNEQF